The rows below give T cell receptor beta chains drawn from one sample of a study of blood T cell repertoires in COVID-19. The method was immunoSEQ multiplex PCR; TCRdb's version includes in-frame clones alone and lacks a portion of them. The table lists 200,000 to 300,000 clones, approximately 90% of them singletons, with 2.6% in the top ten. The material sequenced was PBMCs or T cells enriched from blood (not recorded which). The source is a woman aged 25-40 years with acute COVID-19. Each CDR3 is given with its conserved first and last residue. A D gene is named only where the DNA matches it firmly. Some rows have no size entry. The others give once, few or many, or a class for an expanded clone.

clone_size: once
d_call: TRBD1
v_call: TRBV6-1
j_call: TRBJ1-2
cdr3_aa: CASSEHLGQGIYGYTF
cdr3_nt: TGTGCCAGCAGTGAACATCTGGGACAGGGGATCTATGGCTACACCTTC

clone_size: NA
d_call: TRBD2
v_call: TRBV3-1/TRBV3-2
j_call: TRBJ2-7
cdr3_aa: CASSQGASGSYEQYF
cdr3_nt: TGTGCCAGCAGCCAAGGGGCTAGCGGCTCTTACGAGCAGTACTTC

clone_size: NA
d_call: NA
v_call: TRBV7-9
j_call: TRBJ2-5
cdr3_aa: CASSLGQVQETQYF
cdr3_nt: TGTGCCAGCAGCTTAGGACAGGTCCAAGAGACCCAGTACTTC

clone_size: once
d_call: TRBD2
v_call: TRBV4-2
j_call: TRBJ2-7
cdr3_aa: CASSQELERGPYEQYF
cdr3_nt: TGTGCCAGCAGCCAAGAATTGGAGCGGGGACCCTACGAGCAGTACTTC

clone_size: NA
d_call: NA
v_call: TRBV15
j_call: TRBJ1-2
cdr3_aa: CATSRDKNYGYTF
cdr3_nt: TGTGCCACCAGCAGGGACAAGAACTATGGCTACACCTTC

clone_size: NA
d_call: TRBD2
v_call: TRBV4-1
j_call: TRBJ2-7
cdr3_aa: CASSQGLGGYEQYF
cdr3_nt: TGCGCCAGCAGCCAAGGACTGGGGGGGTACGAGCAGTACTTC

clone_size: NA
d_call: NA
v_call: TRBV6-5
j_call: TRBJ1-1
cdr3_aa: CASPPQGWGTEAFF
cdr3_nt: TGTGCCAGCCCGCCACAGGGTTGGGGCACTGAAGCTTTCTTT

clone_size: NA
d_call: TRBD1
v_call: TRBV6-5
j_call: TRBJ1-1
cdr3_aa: CASSRDRERDTEAFF
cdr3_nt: TGTGCCAGCAGTCGCGACAGGGAAAGGGACACTGAAGCTTTCTTT

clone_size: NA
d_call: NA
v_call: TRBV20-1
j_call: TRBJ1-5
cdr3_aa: CSARVGAAQHF
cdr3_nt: TGCAGTGCTAGGGTGGGGGCGGCCCAGCATTTT

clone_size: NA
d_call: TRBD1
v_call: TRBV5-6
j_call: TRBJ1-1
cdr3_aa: CASSPPPGTERNTEAFF
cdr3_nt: TGTGCCAGCAGCCCTCCGCCCGGGACAGAAAGGAACACTGAAGCTTTCTTT

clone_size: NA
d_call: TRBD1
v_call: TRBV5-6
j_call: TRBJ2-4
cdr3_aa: CASSLVRDRAKNIQYF
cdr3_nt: TGTGCCAGCAGCTTGGTTAGGGACAGGGCCAAAAACATTCAGTACTTC

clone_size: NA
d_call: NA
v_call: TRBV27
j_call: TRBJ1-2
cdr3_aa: CASSLRGNYGYTF
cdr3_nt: TGTGCCAGCAGTTTGCGGGGTAACTATGGCTACACCTTC

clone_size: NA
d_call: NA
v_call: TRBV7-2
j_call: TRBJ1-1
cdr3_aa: CASSPSLRALGAFF
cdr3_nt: TGTGCCAGCAGCCCTAGTTTGAGAGCCTTGGGTGCTTTCTTT

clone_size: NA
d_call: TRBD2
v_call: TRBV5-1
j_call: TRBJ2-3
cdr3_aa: CASSLEAREGTQYF
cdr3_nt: TGCGCCAGCAGCTTGGAGGCACGGGAGGGTACGCAGTATTTT

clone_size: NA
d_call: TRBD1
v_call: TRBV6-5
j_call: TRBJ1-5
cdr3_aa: CASSRGLNQPQHF
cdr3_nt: TGTGCCAGCAGCAGGGGGTTGAATCAGCCCCAGCATTTT

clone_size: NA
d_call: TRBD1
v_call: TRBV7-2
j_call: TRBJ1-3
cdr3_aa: CASSTGTVGNTIYF
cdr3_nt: TGTGCCAGCAGCACCGGGACAGTAGGAAACACCATATATTTT

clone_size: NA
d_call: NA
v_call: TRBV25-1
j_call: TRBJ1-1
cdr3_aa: CASSALHEAFF
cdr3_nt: TGTGCCAGCAGTGCGTTACATGAAGCTTTCTTT

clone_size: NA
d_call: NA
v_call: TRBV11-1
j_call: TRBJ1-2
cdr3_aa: CASSQTGNYGYTF
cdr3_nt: TGTGCCAGCAGCCAAACAGGGAACTATGGCTACACCTTC

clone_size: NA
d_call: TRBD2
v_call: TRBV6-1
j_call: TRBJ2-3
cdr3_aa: CASSEVAGGAADTQYF
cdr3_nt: TGTGCCAGCAGTGAAGTGGCGGGGGGGGCGGCAGATACGCAGTATTTT

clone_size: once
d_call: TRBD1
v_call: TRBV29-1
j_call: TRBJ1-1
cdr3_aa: CSVGKGAGGVAEAFF
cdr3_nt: TGCAGCGTTGGAAAAGGGGCAGGGGGCGTTGCTGAAGCTTTCTTT

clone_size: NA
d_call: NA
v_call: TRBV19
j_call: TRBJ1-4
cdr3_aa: CASTGSLLNEKLFF
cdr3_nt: TGTGCCAGTACCGGGAGCTTACTAAATGAAAAACTGTTTTTT

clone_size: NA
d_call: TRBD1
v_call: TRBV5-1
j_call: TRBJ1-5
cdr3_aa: CASSLMGQHNQPQHF
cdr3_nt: TGCGCCAGCAGCTTGATGGGACAGCACAATCAGCCCCAGCATTTT

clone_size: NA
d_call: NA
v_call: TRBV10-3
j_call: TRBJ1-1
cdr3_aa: CAISGGGTEAFF
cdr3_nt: TGTGCCATCAGTGGAGGGGGTACTGAAGCTTTCTTT

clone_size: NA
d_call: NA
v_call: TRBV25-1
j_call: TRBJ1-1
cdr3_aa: CASSEGGGRTEAFF
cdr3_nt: TGTGCCAGCAGTGAAGGAGGTGGAAGAACTGAAGCTTTCTTT

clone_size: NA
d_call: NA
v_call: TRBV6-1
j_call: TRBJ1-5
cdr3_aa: CASSEAGENQPQHF
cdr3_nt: TGTGCCAGCAGTGAAGCGGGAGAAAATCAGCCCCAGCATTTT

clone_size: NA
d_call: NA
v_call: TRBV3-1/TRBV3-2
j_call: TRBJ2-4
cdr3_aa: CASSQGGADIQYF
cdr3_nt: TGTGCCAGCAGCCAAGGGGGAGCGGACATTCAGTACTTC